This T cell receptor beta chain was captured by sequencing in a study of blood T cell repertoires in COVID-19 (dated by TCRdb to 2018 to 2021). Regarding the complete study: Samples covering the acute and convalescent phases of COVID-19 were provided by collaborators in the United States, Italy and Spain. Where HLA class I and class II types were available, the types were taken from metadata supplied by the sample provider, not from assay-based typing. The dataset comprised deeply sampled blood TCRbeta repertoires from subjects exposed to, actively infected with, or recovered from COVID-19. The material from the prospective study consisted of cDNA or gDNA derived from T cells, B-cell-depleted T cells, or PBMCs. A freely available public database, intended as a resource for researchers studying the immune response to SARS-CoV-2, is where the repertoires were released. A de-identified subject ID, COVID-19 status, age in years and sex were almost always included in the sample metadata. The samples were drawn from two sources: the first 160 participants of the ongoing ImmuneRACE study, and over 950 subjects contributed by 6 global collaborators. Points the paper makes about the study in general: Clinical and demographic metadata were provided uncurated, with the amount varying by source and participant.

About this clone: It has no known antigen specificity. Qualities for individual bases were not recorded, and no much larger clone is one base off.

The immunoSEQ Assay, a bias-controlled multiplex PCR, was used to amplify TCRbeta CDR3 regions from genomic DNA. In the authors' own workflow: Within the assay, amplification of reference gene primers was used to estimate how many nucleated cells each sample contained. To quantify the absolute abundance of each unique TCRbeta CDR3 rearrangement, sequence reads were collapsed and filtered. For each sample, productive Simpson clonality was calculated as the square root of Simpson's diversity index over productive rearrangements. Drawn from immuneACCESS, this table holds only the in-frame rearrangements with V and J called that TCRdb kept. Clones are partly lost; checked studies trace under half to an unresolved V gene and leave the rest unexplained. V, J and clone size are taken as reported in that table, and D and trimming were inferred from the DNA itself. The sample table shows 150,000 to 200,000 clones, and roughly nine tenths are seen once. Over 9.5% of the sample is in the top ten clones.

At one collaborating source in Seattle, patients were enrolled during active infection and were followed longitudinally through the course of disease. Collaborating institutions collected whole blood in K2EDTA tubes following their own protocols. For TCRbeta analysis, collaborators shipped samples in one of three forms: frozen whole blood, isolated PBMCs, or DNA extracted from either of those sample types. The source is a woman aged 55-69 years with COVID-19, enrolled during active disease. The sample consisted of peripheral blood.

The CDR3 reads as follows: CASSSGGVNTQYF. The DNA sequence is given as TGTGCCAGTAGTAGTGGGGGGGTGAATACGCAGTATTTT. The chain links TRBV19 with TRBJ2-3, and 7 bases in between align with TRBD2. Looking up the germline V gene (reference sequence) yields CDR1 LNHDA and CDR2 SQIVND. V and J are trimmed by 4 bases and 7 bases, and the gene matches miss 5 bases of the junction. Measured from the cysteine to the phenylalanine, the CDR3 is 13 residues long. Just the 39-base CDR3 DNA is kept, in frame starting at base 1.